The rows below give T cell receptor beta chains drawn from one sample of a study of T-cell memory formation after mild COVID-19. Each CDR3 protein is one row after TCRdb ran MiXCR on the 5' RACE reads. Of about 140,000 distinct CDR3 sequences detected, 15% to 20% appear once; the ten largest clones hold 2% to 2.5%. Sequencing input: PBMCs or a T cell subset sorted from them (not recorded which). The receptor source for this set is an adult woman who had mild COVID-19 (a few samples of this study predate the infection). Cell type and time point are not known. Both conserved end residues are part of each CDR3. The D gene is left open where the match is weak. Clone size is stated in some rows and not others, as once, few, many or a class when expanded.

V gene: TRBV6-2/TRBV6-3; clone size: NA; J gene: TRBJ2-5; D gene: NA; CDR3 protein: CASSYVLKGAPVETQYF; CDR3 DNA: TGTGCCAGCAGTTACGTATTAAAAGGGGCGCCTGTAGAGACCCAGTACTTC
V gene: TRBV29-1; clone size: few; J gene: TRBJ1-1; D gene: NA; CDR3 protein: CSVDDRNTEAFF; CDR3 DNA: TGCAGCGTTGATGATAGGAACACTGAAGCTTTCTTT
V gene: TRBV4-3; clone size: few; J gene: TRBJ2-3; D gene: TRBD2; CDR3 protein: CASSQEGGRPTDTQYF; CDR3 DNA: TGCGCCAGCAGCCAAGAAGGCGGGAGGCCCACAGATACGCAGTATTTT
V gene: TRBV12-3/TRBV12-4; clone size: few; J gene: TRBJ2-7; D gene: TRBD1; CDR3 protein: CASSSLWDSSYEQYF; CDR3 DNA: TGTGCCAGCAGTAGTTTGTGGGACAGCTCCTACGAGCAGTACTTC
V gene: TRBV24-1; clone size: few; J gene: TRBJ1-5; D gene: NA; CDR3 protein: CATSDPGRSNQPQHF; CDR3 DNA: TGTGCCACCAGTGATCCCGGACGGAGCAATCAGCCCCAGCATTTT
V gene: TRBV6-2/TRBV6-3; clone size: NA; J gene: TRBJ2-1; D gene: NA; CDR3 protein: CASRGVSSYNEQFF; CDR3 DNA: TGTGCCAGCAGGGGGGTCAGCTCCTACAATGAGCAGTTCTTC
V gene: TRBV7-6; clone size: few; J gene: TRBJ1-3; D gene: NA; CDR3 protein: CASSSSPAGVGGNTIYF; CDR3 DNA: TGTGCCAGCAGCTCCTCCCCGGCGGGGGTAGGGGGAAACACCATATATTTT
V gene: TRBV4-3; clone size: NA; J gene: TRBJ2-5; D gene: TRBD2; CDR3 protein: CASSQGLAGSGRETQYF; CDR3 DNA: TGCGCCAGCAGCCAGGGACTAGCGGGCTCCGGTAGGGAGACCCAGTACTTC
V gene: TRBV6-2/TRBV6-3; clone size: NA; J gene: TRBJ2-6; D gene: NA; CDR3 protein: CASAYRYSGRQHSGANVLTF; CDR3 DNA: TGTGCCAGCGCATACAGGTATTCAGGTCGACAGCACTCTGGGGCCAACGTCCTGACTTTC
V gene: TRBV29-1; clone size: once; J gene: TRBJ2-7; D gene: TRBD1; CDR3 protein: CSVVGQAYEQYF; CDR3 DNA: TGCAGCGTTGTGGGACAGGCCTACGAGCAGTACTTC
V gene: TRBV7-2; clone size: few; J gene: TRBJ2-6; D gene: NA; CDR3 protein: CASSPLSSGANVLTF; CDR3 DNA: TGTGCCAGCAGCCCCCTATCCTCTGGGGCCAACGTCCTGACTTTC
V gene: TRBV4-2; clone size: few; J gene: TRBJ2-5; D gene: NA; CDR3 protein: CASSQDFKSETQYF; CDR3 DNA: TGTGCCAGCAGCCAAGATTTCAAGAGCGAGACCCAGTACTTC
V gene: TRBV9; clone size: NA; J gene: TRBJ2-5; D gene: TRBD2; CDR3 protein: CASSVTSGVVQETQYF; CDR3 DNA: TGTGCCAGCAGCGTTACTAGCGGGGTTGTTCAAGAGACCCAGTACTTC
V gene: TRBV7-9; clone size: few; J gene: TRBJ2-7; D gene: NA; CDR3 protein: CASSLVAHVGVLDDEQYF; CDR3 DNA: TGTGCCAGCAGCCTTGTTGCCCATGTGGGGGTCCTTGACGACGAGCAGTACTTC
V gene: TRBV20-1; clone size: NA; J gene: TRBJ1-5; D gene: TRBD1; CDR3 protein: CSASRTGLNQPQHF; CDR3 DNA: TGCAGTGCTAGTAGGACAGGCCTTAATCAGCCCCAGCATTTT
V gene: TRBV3-1; clone size: few; J gene: TRBJ2-7; D gene: NA; CDR3 protein: CASRGGSAYEQYF; CDR3 DNA: TGTGCCAGCAGAGGGGGATCCGCCTACGAGCAGTACTTC
V gene: TRBV11-3; clone size: few; J gene: TRBJ1-2; D gene: NA; CDR3 protein: CASSYKALYGYTF; CDR3 DNA: TGTGCCAGCAGCTACAAGGCCCTCTATGGCTACACCTTC
V gene: TRBV7-9; clone size: NA; J gene: TRBJ1-2; D gene: TRBD1; CDR3 protein: CASSSSYRTGDGYTF; CDR3 DNA: TGTGCCAGCAGCTCCTCCTATCGGACAGGGGATGGCTACACCTTC
V gene: TRBV5-5; clone size: NA; J gene: TRBJ1-1; D gene: NA; CDR3 protein: CASSSPGVPNTEAFF; CDR3 DNA: TGTGCCAGCAGCTCCCCTGGGGTACCGAACACTGAAGCTTTCTTT
V gene: TRBV12-3/TRBV12-4; clone size: NA; J gene: TRBJ2-7; D gene: NA; CDR3 protein: CASSLARKGDSYEQYF; CDR3 DNA: TGTGCCAGCAGTTTAGCGCGGAAAGGGGATTCCTACGAGCAGTACTTC
V gene: TRBV7-8; clone size: few; J gene: TRBJ2-5; D gene: NA; CDR3 protein: CASSSRGIGRTQYF; CDR3 DNA: TGTGCCAGCAGCTCCCGAGGTATTGGTCGGACCCAGTACTTC
V gene: TRBV5-1; clone size: NA; J gene: TRBJ1-4; D gene: NA; CDR3 protein: CASSLRTATNEKLFF; CDR3 DNA: TGCGCCAGCAGCTTACGGACAGCAACTAATGAAAAACTGTTTTTT
V gene: TRBV5-1; clone size: few; J gene: TRBJ2-1; D gene: NA; CDR3 protein: CASSLEGGFSYNEQFF; CDR3 DNA: TGCGCCAGCAGCTTAGAGGGGGGGTTCTCCTACAATGAGCAGTTCTTC
V gene: TRBV5-1; clone size: few; J gene: TRBJ2-2; D gene: NA; CDR3 protein: CASSLAMGETGELFF; CDR3 DNA: TGCGCCAGCAGCTTGGCCATGGGGGAAACCGGGGAGCTGTTTTTT
V gene: TRBV30; clone size: NA; J gene: TRBJ2-4; D gene: NA; CDR3 protein: CAAKINNLAKNIQYF; CDR3 DNA: TGTGCCGCTAAAATTAATAACTTAGCCAAAAACATTCAGTACTTC
V gene: TRBV19; clone size: NA; J gene: TRBJ1-1; D gene: NA; CDR3 protein: CASSVARSTEAFF; CDR3 DNA: TGTGCCAGTAGTGTAGCAAGGAGCACTGAAGCTTTCTTT
V gene: TRBV7-9; clone size: NA; J gene: TRBJ1-6; D gene: NA; CDR3 protein: CASSSLQAKGLWSPLHF; CDR3 DNA: TGTGCCAGCAGCTCCTTGCAGGCTAAGGGGCTATGGTCACCCCTCCACTTT
V gene: TRBV5-5; clone size: NA; J gene: TRBJ2-7; D gene: NA; CDR3 protein: CASSLANRPPYEQYF; CDR3 DNA: TGTGCCAGCAGCTTGGCGAACAGGCCCCCCTACGAGCAGTACTTC
V gene: TRBV2; clone size: few; J gene: TRBJ2-3; D gene: NA; CDR3 protein: CASSGPPKGNSDTQYF; CDR3 DNA: TGTGCCAGCAGCGGGCCCCCTAAGGGGAACTCAGATACGCAGTATTTT
V gene: TRBV25-1; clone size: few; J gene: TRBJ2-5; D gene: TRBD2; CDR3 protein: CASSIREGWRETQYF; CDR3 DNA: TGTGCCAGCAGTATCAGGGAGGGTTGGCGAGAGACCCAGTACTTC
V gene: TRBV24-1; clone size: many; J gene: TRBJ2-1; D gene: NA; CDR3 protein: CATRHRSLAYNEQFF; CDR3 DNA: TGTGCCACCAGACACAGGTCCCTAGCCTACAATGAGCAGTTCTTC
V gene: TRBV20-1; clone size: NA; J gene: TRBJ1-6; D gene: TRBD1; CDR3 protein: CSARVQGHNSPLHF; CDR3 DNA: TGCAGTGCTAGAGTACAGGGGCACAATTCACCCCTCCACTTT
V gene: TRBV7-2; clone size: few; J gene: TRBJ1-4; D gene: TRBD1; CDR3 protein: CASSRTGVGEKLFF; CDR3 DNA: TGTGCCAGCAGCCGGACAGGGGTGGGTGAAAAACTGTTTTTT
V gene: TRBV7-2; clone size: NA; J gene: TRBJ2-6; D gene: TRBD1; CDR3 protein: CASSSPGQPISGANVLTF; CDR3 DNA: TGTGCCAGCAGCTCACCGGGACAGCCTATCTCTGGGGCCAACGTCCTGACTTTC
V gene: TRBV27; clone size: few; J gene: TRBJ2-1; D gene: NA; CDR3 protein: CASSLTGAYNEQFF; CDR3 DNA: TGTGCCAGCAGTTTGACTGGGGCGTACAATGAGCAGTTCTTC
V gene: TRBV7-8; clone size: NA; J gene: TRBJ1-1; D gene: NA; CDR3 protein: CASSLQGEAFF; CDR3 DNA: TGTGCCAGCAGCCTACAGGGTGAAGCTTTCTTT
V gene: TRBV15; clone size: NA; J gene: TRBJ1-4; D gene: NA; CDR3 protein: CATRQGTTNEKLFF; CDR3 DNA: TGTGCCACGAGGCAGGGTACAACTAATGAAAAACTGTTTTTT
V gene: TRBV19; clone size: NA; J gene: TRBJ1-5; D gene: TRBD1; CDR3 protein: CASPGTGEANQPQHF; CDR3 DNA: TGTGCCAGTCCCGGGACAGGGGAGGCTAATCAGCCCCAGCATTTT
V gene: TRBV15; clone size: NA; J gene: TRBJ2-2; D gene: TRBD2; CDR3 protein: CATSRVEAAGVSGELFF; CDR3 DNA: TGTGCCACCAGCAGAGTGGAAGCAGCGGGAGTTTCAGGGGAGCTGTTTTTT
V gene: TRBV6-4; clone size: NA; J gene: TRBJ1-1; D gene: NA; CDR3 protein: CASRQGGGGTFF; CDR3 DNA: TGTGCCAGCAGACAGGGCGGCGGTGGAACTTTCTTT
V gene: TRBV19; clone size: few; J gene: TRBJ1-1; D gene: NA; CDR3 protein: CASSIRENTEAFF; CDR3 DNA: TGTGCCAGTAGTATCAGAGAGAACACTGAAGCTTTCTTT
V gene: TRBV5-1; clone size: few; J gene: TRBJ2-3; D gene: NA; CDR3 protein: CASNPRGRADTQYF; CDR3 DNA: TGCGCCAGCAATCCCCGTGGGCGCGCAGATACGCAGTATTTT
V gene: TRBV9; clone size: NA; J gene: TRBJ2-3; D gene: NA; CDR3 protein: CASSVGPSTDTQYF; CDR3 DNA: TGTGCCAGCAGCGTCGGGCCCAGCACAGATACGCAGTATTTT
V gene: TRBV9; clone size: NA; J gene: TRBJ2-7; D gene: NA; CDR3 protein: CASSGGAAYEQYF; CDR3 DNA: TGTGCCAGCAGCGGGGGGGCGGCCTACGAGCAGTACTTC
V gene: TRBV20-1; clone size: NA; J gene: TRBJ2-1; D gene: NA; CDR3 protein: CSARMDSRSYNEQFF; CDR3 DNA: TGCAGTGCTAGAATGGACAGTCGCTCCTACAATGAGCAGTTCTTC
V gene: TRBV6-6; clone size: few; J gene: TRBJ1-3; D gene: TRBD1; CDR3 protein: CASSLTGAGNTIYF; CDR3 DNA: TGTGCCAGCAGTCTTACAGGGGCTGGAAACACCATATATTTT
V gene: TRBV29-1; clone size: few; J gene: TRBJ2-5; D gene: TRBD2; CDR3 protein: CSAGLPGPKTQYF; CDR3 DNA: TGCAGCGCGGGACTACCGGGGCCGAAGACCCAGTACTTC
V gene: TRBV29-1; clone size: few; J gene: TRBJ1-1; D gene: NA; CDR3 protein: CSAHPRPVNTEAFF; CDR3 DNA: TGCAGCGCCCACCCCCGGCCGGTGAACACTGAAGCTTTCTTT
V gene: TRBV24-1; clone size: NA; J gene: TRBJ2-3; D gene: NA; CDR3 protein: CATSDSPGSDTQYF; CDR3 DNA: TGTGCCACCAGTGATTCCCCAGGGTCAGATACGCAGTATTTT
V gene: TRBV7-8; clone size: NA; J gene: TRBJ1-2; D gene: NA; CDR3 protein: CASSLIDINYGYTF; CDR3 DNA: TGTGCCAGCAGCTTAATCGACATTAACTATGGCTACACCTTC
V gene: TRBV6-5; clone size: NA; J gene: TRBJ2-1; D gene: NA; CDR3 protein: CASRFGISQTGHEQFF; CDR3 DNA: TGTGCCAGCAGGTTTGGAATCTCGCAGACGGGGCATGAGCAGTTCTTC
V gene: TRBV5-1; clone size: few; J gene: TRBJ2-1; D gene: NA; CDR3 protein: CASSLEGQAVFF; CDR3 DNA: TGCGCCAGCAGCTTGGAGGGCCAGGCGGTGTTCTTC
V gene: TRBV7-2; clone size: NA; J gene: TRBJ2-7; D gene: TRBD2; CDR3 protein: CASSLGPPGSGNGEQYF; CDR3 DNA: TGTGCCAGCAGCTTGGGCCCTCCTGGGAGCGGGAATGGGGAGCAGTACTTC
V gene: TRBV20-1; clone size: few; J gene: TRBJ2-1; D gene: TRBD1; CDR3 protein: CSAHGGDRAYNEQFF; CDR3 DNA: TGCAGTGCTCACGGAGGGGACAGGGCCTACAATGAGCAGTTCTTC
V gene: TRBV29-1; clone size: NA; J gene: TRBJ2-2; D gene: NA; CDR3 protein: CSVTGWAGELFF; CDR3 DNA: TGCAGCGTCACAGGGTGGGCCGGGGAGCTGTTTTTT
V gene: TRBV15; clone size: few; J gene: TRBJ1-2; D gene: NA; CDR3 protein: CATSSGQGGYGYTF; CDR3 DNA: TGTGCCACCAGCTCGGGGCAAGGGGGTTATGGCTACACCTTC
V gene: TRBV4-2; clone size: few; J gene: TRBJ2-2; D gene: NA; CDR3 protein: CASSQRLHTGELFF; CDR3 DNA: TGTGCCAGCAGCCAACGACTACACACCGGGGAGCTGTTTTTT
V gene: TRBV7-9; clone size: NA; J gene: TRBJ2-5; D gene: TRBD1; CDR3 protein: CASSSSPFQTGARETQYF; CDR3 DNA: TGTGCCAGCAGCTCCAGCCCCTTTCAGACAGGGGCTAGGGAGACCCAGTACTTC
V gene: TRBV27; clone size: NA; J gene: TRBJ2-2; D gene: TRBD2; CDR3 protein: CASSFASGGPGELFF; CDR3 DNA: TGTGCCAGCAGTTTTGCCAGCGGGGGCCCCGGGGAGCTGTTTTTT
V gene: TRBV7-7; clone size: NA; J gene: TRBJ2-3; D gene: TRBD2; CDR3 protein: CASSALAGGGTDTQYF; CDR3 DNA: TGTGCTAGCAGCGCACTTGCGGGAGGAGGCACAGATACGCAGTATTTT